This entry describes one T cell receptor (beta chain). What it recognizes is unknown. The assay was immunoSEQ multiplex PCR, and TCRdb's table has in-frame clones only and misses some. The table records approximately 160,000 clones, approximately 86% of them present only once. Germline-derived CDR1 and CDR2 are SGDLS and YYNGEE. The CDR3 is made up of 15 amino acids. V gave up 4 bases and J gave up 0 bases, with 13 bases separating them. This sample is part of a study of cytomegalovirus exposure and HLA in healthy donors. Study conclusions and caveats: The tendency of first-cohort TCR clusters to co-occur in the 110 or so validation repertoires emerged from a later analysis.

The chain has TRBV9 and TRBJ1-1; D not resolved. Sequences were obtained from PBMCs. This sequence originates from a woman younger than 35 in good health and CMV-seronegative. The CDR3 loop reads CASSPGRTVNTEAFF. CDR3 in DNA: TGTGCCAGCAGCCCCGGGAGGACGGTGAACACTGAAGCTTTCTTT.